The sequence of this TCR beta chain was determined in a study of CD8+CD57+ T cells in acquired aplastic anemia. Background on the study: Sorted CD4+ and CD8+ cell DNA averaged about 3 ug. Whole-study results and caveats: The study identified 25 to 30 CD8+ CDR3 sequences shared by patients and controls. Significant differences in CD8+ Simpson's diversity were not observed between patients and controls.

The V and J ends lost 5 bases and 8 bases, in that order; junction bases with no gene match: 5. There are 14 residues in the CDR3. Germline CDR1 is SGHVS and CDR2 is FNYEAQ. Patients chosen for sequencing had CD8+CD57+ cells that had expanded, as shown by flow cytometry. In all patients, the disease was severe acquired aplastic anemia. About this clonotype: The antigen remains undetermined.

Genomic DNA, the template, was used for profiling of the TCR beta VDJ and CDR3. TCRdb independently ran MiXCR on the reads; one entry per CDR3 protein. The profile shows a few hundred thousand distinct CDR3 sequences, 65% to 90% of them singletons. Sample: sorted CD4+, CD8+, or CD8+CD57+ T cells (not recorded which) from PBMCs. This chain connects TRBV7-6 to TRBJ1-6, with 8 bases aligning to TRBD1. The receptor comes from a human donor with aplastic anemia. CDR3 sequence (DNA): TGTGCCAGCAGCCCCCGGACAGGGTATTCACCCCTCCACTTT. Its protein product is CASSPRTGYSPLHF.